This T cell receptor (beta chain) was observed in a study of shared clonotypes between healthy human individuals. For the study at large: Three men and two women, aged 18 to 49, were donors.

Naive CD8 isolation took CD45RO-negative cells positively selected for CCR7 and excluded terminally differentiated effector memory CD45RA+ cells. The germline gives CDR1 GTSNPN, CDR2 SVGIG (reference sequence). There are 16 residues in the CDR3. TCRdb's copy holds only in-frame clones and misses some; the assay was immunoSEQ multiplex PCR. The table has about 2 million clones, roughly 94% seen once. This chain links TRBV30 with TRBJ2-7; 11 bases are shared with TRBD2. The source is a man between 18 and 35 years old in good health. Material: naive CD8+ T cells sorted from blood. The CDR3 region is CALTSGTIGSPYEQYF. The CDR3 DNA sequence: TGTGCACTGACTAGCGGGACTATAGGTTCTCCCTACGAGCAGTACTTC.